A selection of T cell receptor beta chains follows, all from one sample in a study of blood T cell repertoires in COVID-19. Produced via immunoSEQ multiplex PCR; TCRdb's table is partial and in-frame only. Among roughly 100,000 clones, over 60% were seen once, and the ten largest hold 6.5% to 9%. Sequenced input: peripheral blood. The receptors derive from a man between 65 and 85 years old with acute or convalescent COVID-19. CDR3s include the opening cysteine and the closing phenylalanine or tryptophan. A D gene is named only where the DNA matches it firmly. Clone size is given for some rows only: seen once, a few or many times, or a class if the clone is expanded.

size | J | V | D | CDR3 | DNA
. | TRBJ1-2 | TRBV6-5 | TRBD1 | CASSYQLGQERGYTF | TGTGCCAGCAGTTACCAATTGGGACAGGAGAGGGGCTACACCTTC
. | TRBJ2-1 | TRBV19 | . | CASSIGTGPYNEQFF | TGTGCCAGTAGTATTGGAACAGGCCCTTACAATGAGCAGTTCTTC
. | TRBJ1-5 | TRBV6-5 | TRBD1 | CASSPNRGQEPQHF | TGTGCCAGCAGTCCAAACAGGGGGCAGGAGCCCCAGCATTTT
. | TRBJ2-3 | TRBV24-1 | . | CATSQGWSTDTQYF | TGTGCCACCAGCCAGGGTTGGAGCACAGATACGCAGTATTTT
once | TRBJ1-3 | TRBV4-1 | TRBD1 | CASSLLTGGLNTIYF | TGCGCCAGCAGCCTCTTGACAGGGGGACTAAACACCATATATTTT
. | TRBJ2-7 | TRBV6-5 | . | CASSYNRESHEQYF | TGTGCCAGCAGTTACAACAGGGAATCCCACGAGCAGTACTTC
. | TRBJ2-7 | TRBV5-5 | . | CASSFSTQAQGNSVGQYF | TGTGCCAGCAGCTTCAGTACCCAGGCACAGGGAAACTCTGTCGGGCAGTACTTC
. | TRBJ2-1 | TRBV24-1 | . | CATMQAGRSYNEQFF | TGTGCCACCATGCAGGCAGGCCGCTCCTACAATGAGCAGTTCTTC
. | TRBJ1-1 | TRBV29-1 | . | CSVDLSQGNTEAFF | TGCAGCGTTGATCTCTCCCAGGGGAATACTGAAGCTTTCTTT
. | TRBJ1-5 | TRBV12-2 | . | CASRLNHRAPSQPQHF | TGTGCAAGTCGCTTAAACCACAGGGCACCAAGTCAGCCCCAGCATTTT
. | TRBJ1-2 | TRBV14 | TRBD1 | CASSPGQANYGYTF | TGTGCCAGCAGCCCGGGACAGGCCAACTATGGCTACACCTTC
. | TRBJ1-5 | TRBV29-1 | . | CPGGSNQPQHF | TGCCCGGGGGGAAGCAATCAGCCCCAGCATTTT
. | TRBJ1-2 | TRBV5-5 | TRBD1 | CASIPAGGFYGYTF | TGTGCCAGCATCCCTGCAGGGGGATTCTATGGCTACACCTTC
. | TRBJ2-4 | TRBV19 | TRBD1 | CASSLDRGQGSQAKNIQYF | TGTGCCAGTAGTCTGGACAGGGGACAGGGGTCTCAAGCCAAAAACATTCAGTACTTC
. | TRBJ1-2 | TRBV28 | TRBD1 | CASSFRRGQGDYGYTF | TGTGCCAGCAGTTTCCGTCGGGGACAGGGGGACTATGGCTACACCTTC
. | TRBJ2-7 | TRBV10-3 | TRBD1 | CAISEQDRTGGEQYF | TGTGCCATCAGTGAACAGGACCGGACAGGTGGCGAGCAGTACTTC
. | TRBJ2-6 | TRBV27 | . | CASSPIPSGANVLTF | TGTGCCAGCAGTCCCATCCCCTCTGGGGCCAACGTCCTGACTTTC
few | TRBJ1-4 | TRBV5-1 | . | CASRDSTANEKLFF | TGCGCCAGCCGCGACAGTACCGCTAATGAAAAACTGTTTTTT
. | TRBJ2-7 | TRBV5-6 | TRBD1 | CASSFGDREYEQYF | TGTGCCAGCAGCTTTGGGGACAGAGAGTACGAGCAGTACTTC
. | TRBJ2-3 | TRBV24-1 | . | CATSDFGGGPTDTQYF | TGTGCCACCAGTGATTTTGGGGGGGGGCCCACAGATACGCAGTATTTT
. | TRBJ2-1 | TRBV29-1 | TRBD2 | CSADLRGAGGINEQFF | TGCAGCGCTGACCTACGTGGGGCGGGAGGAATCAATGAGCAGTTCTTC
. | TRBJ2-7 | TRBV25-1 | TRBD2 | CASTPTWASGYEQYF | TGTGCCAGCACCCCCACTTGGGCTAGCGGTTACGAGCAGTACTTC
. | TRBJ1-2 | TRBV6-1 | TRBD1 | CASSEGTGMHYGYTF | TGTGCCAGCAGTGAAGGGACAGGGATGCACTATGGCTACACCTTC
. | TRBJ1-1 | TRBV4-1 | . | CASSQQTGKNTEAFF | TGCGCCAGCAGCCAACAAACAGGGAAGAACACTGAAGCTTTCTTT
. | TRBJ1-5 | TRBV19 | . | CASSIGGFSNQPQHF | TGTGCCAGTAGTATAGGAGGGTTTAGCAATCAGCCCCAGCATTTT